This T cell receptor (beta chain) was recovered during a study of T cells in localized non-small cell lung cancer. Study-wide results and caveats: The tumor had only one region sequenced, so heterogeneity remains possible. Clonality peaked in uninvolved adjacent lung rather than tumor. A median of about 54 of the top 100 tumor clones appeared in adjacent lung, which was paired and uninvolved.

CDR3 length equals 17 residues. The germline V gene encodes CDR1 SGHNT and CDR2 YENEEA. Trimming at V came to 5 bases and at J to 2 bases, leaving 11 bases not matched to a gene. This clone was detected a few times. Its specificity is not known. The assay was immunoSEQ multiplex PCR, and TCRdb's table has in-frame clones only and misses some. The sample has around 3,600 clones; approximately 25% are singletons. V gene TRBV11-3 combines with J gene TRBJ2-3, with 9 bases that match TRBD2. This clonotype was obtained from a woman aged 35 to 70 with stage I lung adenocarcinoma. The source was lung tumor tissue, collected before any cancer treatment. The CDR3 reads CASSLAQTSGHTDTQYF. The CDR3 bases are TGTGCCAGCAGCCTCGCCCAAACTAGCGGGCACACAGATACGCAGTATTTT.